A selection of T cell receptor beta chains follows, all from one sample in a study of blood T cell repertoires in COVID-19. Libraries were prepared by immunoSEQ multiplex PCR; TCRdb keeps only in-frame clonotypes and omits some of them. This sample has about 500,000 clones, with about 90% found just once. Material: PBMCs or T cells enriched from blood (not recorded which). The receptors were sampled from a woman aged 18-35 years who had recovered from COVID-19. Each CDR3 is given with its conserved first and last residue. The order of the fields is CDR3 length, clone size, D gene, V gene, J gene, CDR3 DNA, CDR3 protein. D genes are given only for firm matches. The size field is filled for only some rows; it gives once, few, many or a size class.

len: 15
abundance: -
d_gene: TRBD1
v_gene: TRBV5-4
j_gene: TRBJ1-1
CDR3nt: TGTGCCAGCAGCTTCCGGGACAGGGCATCGAGTGAAGCTTTCTTT
CDR3aa: CASSFRDRASSEAFF

len: 14
abundance: -
d_gene: -
v_gene: TRBV27
j_gene: TRBJ1-1
CDR3nt: TGTGCCAGCAGTGCGACTTTTTCGGGTCCAGAAGCTTTCTTT
CDR3aa: CASSATFSGPEAFF

len: 16
abundance: -
d_gene: TRBD2
v_gene: TRBV5-1
j_gene: TRBJ2-3
CDR3nt: TGCGCCAGCAGCCCTATTCTAGCGGGGGGCTCAGATACGCAGTATTTT
CDR3aa: CASSPILAGGSDTQYF

len: 19
abundance: -
d_gene: TRBD1
v_gene: TRBV4-1
j_gene: TRBJ1-4
CDR3nt: TGCGCCAGCAGCCAAGTACGGGGACAGGGACGCCAGGGAGGAGAAAAACTGTTTTTT
CDR3aa: CASSQVRGQGRQGGEKLFF

len: 14
abundance: -
d_gene: -
v_gene: TRBV24-1
j_gene: TRBJ1-5
CDR3nt: TGTGCCACCAGTGATGACAGGTCCCATCAGCCCCAGCATTTT
CDR3aa: CATSDDRSHQPQHF

len: 14
abundance: -
d_gene: TRBD1
v_gene: TRBV10-2
j_gene: TRBJ2-2
CDR3nt: TGCGCCAGCCGACCCTCAGGGGGTACCGGGGAGCTGTTTTTT
CDR3aa: CASRPSGGTGELFF

len: 14
abundance: -
d_gene: TRBD1
v_gene: TRBV30
j_gene: TRBJ1-2
CDR3nt: TGTGCCTTAAAAAGACAGGGGGTAACAGTCGGCTACACCTTC
CDR3aa: CALKRQGVTVGYTF

len: 13
abundance: -
d_gene: -
v_gene: TRBV12-3/TRBV12-4
j_gene: TRBJ1-2
CDR3nt: TGTGCCAGCAGCCCCTCCAGGGGCAGTGGCTACACCTTC
CDR3aa: CASSPSRGSGYTF

len: 13
abundance: -
d_gene: -
v_gene: TRBV6-5
j_gene: TRBJ1-2
CDR3nt: TGTGCCAGCGCCGCGGGCAGTTACCATGGCTACACCTTC
CDR3aa: CASAAGSYHGYTF

len: 12
abundance: -
d_gene: TRBD1
v_gene: TRBV30
j_gene: TRBJ1-1
CDR3nt: TGTGCCTGGAGTGTACTTACGTTGGGACAGCTTTTT
CDR3aa: CAWSVLTLGQLF

len: 14
abundance: -
d_gene: -
v_gene: TRBV28
j_gene: TRBJ2-3
CDR3nt: TGTGCCACCCGACAGTTCTCTAGCACAGATACGCAGTATTTT
CDR3aa: CATRQFSSTDTQYF

len: 18
abundance: -
d_gene: TRBD2
v_gene: TRBV5-1
j_gene: TRBJ2-1
CDR3nt: TGCGCCAGCAGCTTGGGGGCGACTAGCGGGGCCGTTTACAATGAGCAGTTCTTC
CDR3aa: CASSLGATSGAVYNEQFF

len: 15
abundance: -
d_gene: TRBD2
v_gene: TRBV5-4
j_gene: TRBJ2-1
CDR3nt: TGTGCCAGCAGCCGGGGACTAGCGAGTTACAATGAGCAGTTCTTC
CDR3aa: CASSRGLASYNEQFF

len: 13
abundance: -
d_gene: -
v_gene: TRBV12-3/TRBV12-4
j_gene: TRBJ1-1
CDR3nt: TGTGCCAGCAGCCGTACAGGGTGGACTGAAGCTTTCTTT
CDR3aa: CASSRTGWTEAFF

len: 16
abundance: many
d_gene: TRBD1
v_gene: TRBV9
j_gene: TRBJ1-6
CDR3nt: TGTGCCAGCAGCGTGACAGGGAGCTCCTATAATTCACCCCTCCACTTT
CDR3aa: CASSVTGSSYNSPLHF

len: 13
abundance: few
d_gene: -
v_gene: TRBV19
j_gene: TRBJ2-1
CDR3nt: TGTGCCAGTTCCATTGACAGGTTGAATGAGCAGTTCTTC
CDR3aa: CASSIDRLNEQFF

len: 14
abundance: -
d_gene: TRBD1
v_gene: TRBV12-5
j_gene: TRBJ2-3
CDR3nt: TGTGCTAGTTCGGGACAGCCCTACACAGATACGCAGTATTTT
CDR3aa: CASSGQPYTDTQYF

len: 13
abundance: few
d_gene: -
v_gene: TRBV4-1
j_gene: TRBJ1-5
CDR3nt: TGCGCCAGCAGCCCCGCAGGGGATCAGCCCCAGCATTTT
CDR3aa: CASSPAGDQPQHF

len: 13
abundance: -
d_gene: TRBD1
v_gene: TRBV12-3/TRBV12-4
j_gene: TRBJ2-7
CDR3nt: TGTGCCAGCAGCACGGACAGGGACGACGAGCAGTACTTC
CDR3aa: CASSTDRDDEQYF

len: 12
abundance: -
d_gene: -
v_gene: TRBV7-9
j_gene: TRBJ1-1
CDR3nt: TGTGCCAGCAGCTCCAATCAGGGGCAGGCTTTCTTT
CDR3aa: CASSSNQGQAFF

len: 15
abundance: -
d_gene: -
v_gene: TRBV27
j_gene: TRBJ1-2
CDR3nt: TGTGCCAGCAGTCCCCTGGACCAGGGTCACTATGGCTACACCTTC
CDR3aa: CASSPLDQGHYGYTF

len: 16
abundance: -
d_gene: TRBD2
v_gene: TRBV7-9
j_gene: TRBJ2-7
CDR3nt: TGTGCCAGCAGCTCGGGGGGGACTAGCGGTACCTACGAGCAGTACTTC
CDR3aa: CASSSGGTSGTYEQYF

len: 17
abundance: once
d_gene: -
v_gene: TRBV4-1
j_gene: TRBJ1-5
CDR3nt: TGCGCCAGCAGCCAAGATAAGGTGAGGGATGGCAATCAGCCCCAGCATTTT
CDR3aa: CASSQDKVRDGNQPQHF

len: 13
abundance: -
d_gene: -
v_gene: TRBV11-2
j_gene: TRBJ2-7
CDR3nt: TGTGCCAGCAGCTTAGGACTAGAGGACGAGCAGTACTTC
CDR3aa: CASSLGLEDEQYF

len: 11
abundance: -
d_gene: -
v_gene: TRBV7-9
j_gene: TRBJ2-3
CDR3nt: TGTGCCAGCAGCCGGACAGATACGCAGTATTTT
CDR3aa: CASSRTDTQYF

len: 12
abundance: -
d_gene: -
v_gene: TRBV6-5
j_gene: TRBJ1-5
CDR3nt: TGTGCCAGCAGACGAGGGGGTCAGCCCCAGCATTTT
CDR3aa: CASRRGGQPQHF

len: 13
abundance: -
d_gene: -
v_gene: TRBV5-8
j_gene: TRBJ1-1
CDR3nt: TGTGCCAGCAGCTCCCTTCTGAACACTGAAGCTTTCTTT
CDR3aa: CASSSLLNTEAFF

len: 15
abundance: -
d_gene: -
v_gene: TRBV30
j_gene: TRBJ1-5
CDR3nt: TGTGCCTGGAGTTTACTGGGGGACTCCAATCAGCCCCAGCATTTT
CDR3aa: CAWSLLGDSNQPQHF

len: 14
abundance: -
d_gene: -
v_gene: TRBV7-9
j_gene: TRBJ2-7
CDR3nt: TGTGCCAGCAGCACCGAGGAGGTCCTACGGGAGCAGTACTTC
CDR3aa: CASSTEEVLREQYF

len: 16
abundance: once
d_gene: TRBD1
v_gene: TRBV27
j_gene: TRBJ1-1
CDR3nt: TGTGCCAGCAGTCCTCAACAGGACAGGGTCAACACTGAAGCTTTCTTT
CDR3aa: CASSPQQDRVNTEAFF

len: 14
abundance: -
d_gene: TRBD2
v_gene: TRBV5-4
j_gene: TRBJ2-3
CDR3nt: TGTGCCAGCAGCGCTGCTAGCGGAACAGATACGCAGTATTTT
CDR3aa: CASSAASGTDTQYF

len: 17
abundance: -
d_gene: -
v_gene: TRBV24-1
j_gene: TRBJ2-1
CDR3nt: TGTGCCACCAGTGGCCTATCCAGGGGACACTCCTACAATGAGCAGTTCTTC
CDR3aa: CATSGLSRGHSYNEQFF

len: 13
abundance: -
d_gene: -
v_gene: TRBV9
j_gene: TRBJ1-5
CDR3nt: TGTGCCAGCAGCGTAGGGACAGATCAGCCCCAGCATTTT
CDR3aa: CASSVGTDQPQHF

len: 16
abundance: -
d_gene: -
v_gene: TRBV15
j_gene: TRBJ2-2
CDR3nt: TGTGCCACCAGCAGAGGGAAGCAGGAGAACACCGGGGAGCTGTTTTTT
CDR3aa: CATSRGKQENTGELFF

len: 14
abundance: -
d_gene: -
v_gene: TRBV28
j_gene: TRBJ1-5
CDR3nt: TGTGCCAGCAACTTTCATCGAGCGGATCAGCCCCAGCATTTT
CDR3aa: CASNFHRADQPQHF

len: 13
abundance: few
d_gene: -
v_gene: TRBV2
j_gene: TRBJ2-7
CDR3nt: TGTGCCAGCAAACAGGGAGTCACCTACGAGCAGTACTTC
CDR3aa: CASKQGVTYEQYF

len: 13
abundance: -
d_gene: -
v_gene: TRBV12-3/TRBV12-4
j_gene: TRBJ1-1
CDR3nt: TGTGCCAGCAGTTTCCAGGGGAACACTGAAGCTTTCTTT
CDR3aa: CASSFQGNTEAFF

len: 14
abundance: -
d_gene: TRBD2
v_gene: TRBV2
j_gene: TRBJ2-7
CDR3nt: TGTGCCAGCAGTGGGGGACGGGGGGCCTACGAGCAGTACTTC
CDR3aa: CASSGGRGAYEQYF

len: 12
abundance: once
d_gene: -
v_gene: TRBV12-3/TRBV12-4
j_gene: TRBJ1-2
CDR3nt: TGTGCCAGCACCACAGATCTTTATGGCTACACCTTC
CDR3aa: CASTTDLYGYTF

len: 15
abundance: once
d_gene: TRBD2
v_gene: TRBV4-2
j_gene: TRBJ2-7
CDR3nt: TGTGCCAGCAGCCGTACCGGGGGGTACTCCTACGAGCAGTACTTC
CDR3aa: CASSRTGGYSYEQYF

len: 12
abundance: -
d_gene: -
v_gene: TRBV19
j_gene: TRBJ1-6
CDR3nt: TGTGCCAGTAGTTACAGGGATTCACCCCTCCACTTT
CDR3aa: CASSYRDSPLHF

len: 15
abundance: -
d_gene: TRBD1
v_gene: TRBV13
j_gene: TRBJ2-7
CDR3nt: TGTGCCAGCAGCTCAGGACAGGGTAGCTCCTACGAGCAGTACTTC
CDR3aa: CASSSGQGSSYEQYF

len: 12
abundance: few
d_gene: TRBD2
v_gene: TRBV12-3/TRBV12-4
j_gene: TRBJ2-7
CDR3nt: TGTGCCAGCAGCGGGGGGGCCTACGAGCAGTACTTC
CDR3aa: CASSGGAYEQYF

len: 13
abundance: -
d_gene: -
v_gene: TRBV10-1
j_gene: TRBJ2-1
CDR3nt: TGCGCCAGCAGTGCCGGCAGGGATGATGAGCAGTTCTTC
CDR3aa: CASSAGRDDEQFF

len: 14
abundance: -
d_gene: -
v_gene: TRBV10-1
j_gene: TRBJ2-7
CDR3nt: TGCGCCAGCAGTGAGTCGTTCTCAGGGGAGGAGCAGTACTTC
CDR3aa: CASSESFSGEEQYF

len: 15
abundance: -
d_gene: TRBD2
v_gene: TRBV11-2
j_gene: TRBJ2-1
CDR3nt: TGTGCCAGCAGCTCCTACGGGGGGGCCCCCAATGAGCAGTTCTTC
CDR3aa: CASSSYGGAPNEQFF

len: 13
abundance: -
d_gene: -
v_gene: TRBV29-1
j_gene: TRBJ1-4
CDR3nt: TGCAGCGTTGAAGATCAAACTAATGAAAAACTGTTTTTT
CDR3aa: CSVEDQTNEKLFF

len: 16
abundance: -
d_gene: TRBD1
v_gene: TRBV14
j_gene: TRBJ1-3
CDR3nt: TGTGCCAGCAGCCGCGGACAGGGGGAATGGATGAACACCATATATTTT
CDR3aa: CASSRGQGEWMNTIYF

len: 17
abundance: once
d_gene: -
v_gene: TRBV14
j_gene: TRBJ1-1
CDR3nt: TGTGCCAGCAGCCAAGGAGGTCGTATGGGGCGAGGCACTGAAGCTTTCTTT
CDR3aa: CASSQGGRMGRGTEAFF